The source of this TCR beta chain is a study of T cell repertoires in cytomegalovirus infection. Study in general: Newly reported HLA-C-restricted and thoroughly characterized HLA-B-restricted CMV epitopes were employed. Public TCR beta signatures provided an indication of both CMV infection and a matching HLA type. Broader study findings: It was HLA-C-restricted CMV-specific TCR beta clonotypes that dominated the response ex vivo. Adding up the frequency of public TCR beta families identified people who carried CMV plus the relevant HLA.

In germline, CDR1 is DFQATT, CDR2 SNEGSKA (reference sequence). Trimming shortened V by 2 bases and J by 7 bases, and 20 bases separated the two germline ends. The CDR3 contains 15 residues. One entry per CDR3 protein, called by TCRdb with MiXCR from the reads. The sample has some 500,000 distinct CDR3 sequences, roughly a third seen once. As to this clonotype: Antigen: not known.

This sequence was found in a human donor in good health (CMV status not recorded). Some clones in this sample may be carry-over from other donors' samples. The source material was cultured PBMCs, sampled from culture after CMV antigen stimulation. This chain joins TRBV20-1 and TRBJ1-1; D perhaps matches TRBD1 (5 bases). For the CDR3, the DNA is TGCAGTGCTAGATTAAAAGCCAGCGCAGGGCTTGAAGCTTTCTTT. This translates into CSARLKASAGLEAFF.